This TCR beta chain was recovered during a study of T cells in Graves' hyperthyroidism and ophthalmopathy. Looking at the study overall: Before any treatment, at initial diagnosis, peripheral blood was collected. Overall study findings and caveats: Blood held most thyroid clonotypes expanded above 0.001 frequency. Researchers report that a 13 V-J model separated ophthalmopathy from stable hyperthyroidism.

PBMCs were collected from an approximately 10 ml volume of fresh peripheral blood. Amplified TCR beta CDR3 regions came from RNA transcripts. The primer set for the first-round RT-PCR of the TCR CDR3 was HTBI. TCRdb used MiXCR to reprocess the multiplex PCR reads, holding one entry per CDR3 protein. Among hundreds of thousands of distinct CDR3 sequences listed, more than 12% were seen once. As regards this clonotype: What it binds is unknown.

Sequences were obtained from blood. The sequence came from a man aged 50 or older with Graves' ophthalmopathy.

In nucleotides, the CDR3 is TGTGCCAGCAACCGGGCCCTTAGGGGAAACACCATATATTTT. Its protein product is CASNRALRGNTIYF. The chain joins TRBV7-2 to TRBJ1-3; D ambiguous. Germline lookup yields CDR1 SGHTA and CDR2 FQGNSA. The CDR3 has 14 amino acids. With 7 bases removed from V and 4 bases from J, the gap between germline ends came to 14 bases.